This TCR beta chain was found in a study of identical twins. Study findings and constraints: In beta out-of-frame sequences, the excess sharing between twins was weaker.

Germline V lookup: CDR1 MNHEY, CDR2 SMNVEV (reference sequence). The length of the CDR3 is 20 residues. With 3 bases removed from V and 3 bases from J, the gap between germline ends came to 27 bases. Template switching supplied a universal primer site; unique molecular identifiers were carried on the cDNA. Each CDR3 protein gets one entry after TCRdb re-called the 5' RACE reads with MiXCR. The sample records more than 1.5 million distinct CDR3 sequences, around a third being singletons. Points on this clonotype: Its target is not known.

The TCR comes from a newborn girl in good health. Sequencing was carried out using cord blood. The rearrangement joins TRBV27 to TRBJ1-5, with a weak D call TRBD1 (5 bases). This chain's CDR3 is CASSFGFTDALRGYNQPQHF. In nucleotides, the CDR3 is TGTGCCAGCAGTTTTGGGTTCACGGACGCCCTGCGGGGGTACAATCAGCCCCAGCATTTT.